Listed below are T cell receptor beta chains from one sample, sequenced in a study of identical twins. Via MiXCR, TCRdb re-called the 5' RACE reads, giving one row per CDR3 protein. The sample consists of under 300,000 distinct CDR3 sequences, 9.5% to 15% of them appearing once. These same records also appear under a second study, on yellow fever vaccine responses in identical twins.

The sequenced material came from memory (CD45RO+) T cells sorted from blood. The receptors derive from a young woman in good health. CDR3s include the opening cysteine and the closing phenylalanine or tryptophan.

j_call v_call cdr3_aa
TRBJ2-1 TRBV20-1 CSARVQQEQFF
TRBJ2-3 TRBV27 CASSPILAGSTDTQYF
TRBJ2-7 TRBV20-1 CSARDPGRSYEQYF
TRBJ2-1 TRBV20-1 CSAFGLAYNEQFF
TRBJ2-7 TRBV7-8 CASSSRQARSRYEQYF
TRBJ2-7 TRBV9 CASSFGTGSYEQYF
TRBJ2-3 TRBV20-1 CSARRLAATDTQYF
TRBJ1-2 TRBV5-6 CASSLEVNYGYTF
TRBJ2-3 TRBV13 CASGNRPITDTQYF
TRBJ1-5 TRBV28 CATSRGYQPQHF
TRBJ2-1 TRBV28 CASSPPGVGEQFF
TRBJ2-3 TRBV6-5 CASSQTSVSVTQYF
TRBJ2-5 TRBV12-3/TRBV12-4 CASSSQGLLQETQYF
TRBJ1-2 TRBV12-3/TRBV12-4 CASSGSNYGYTF
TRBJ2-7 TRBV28 CASSFNRISTGYEQYF
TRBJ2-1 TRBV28 CASSLIRYNEQFF
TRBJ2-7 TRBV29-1 CSVLRDAYEQYF
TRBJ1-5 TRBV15 CATSVMTGEGNQPQHF
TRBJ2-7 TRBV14 CASSQEDVSYEQYF
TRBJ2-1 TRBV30 CAWEAGGPGDEQFF
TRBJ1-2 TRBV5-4 CASSLGGRGAGYTF
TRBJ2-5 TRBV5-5 CASSFIRGPQETQYF
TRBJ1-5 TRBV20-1 CSASRGDRGNQPQHF
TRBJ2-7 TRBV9 CASNPAGGPYEQYF
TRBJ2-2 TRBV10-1 CASRTSSGELFF
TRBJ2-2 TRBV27 CASSRTIGELFF
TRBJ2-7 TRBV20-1 CSYLGLAGRGTYEQYF
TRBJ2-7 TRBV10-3 CAISEGTSGDYEQYF
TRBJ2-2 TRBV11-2 CASSFSRIGELFF
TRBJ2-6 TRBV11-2 CASSLESGGSGANVLTF
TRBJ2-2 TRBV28 CASRLSGRGTGELFF
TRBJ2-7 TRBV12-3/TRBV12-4 CASSLVFYDYEQYF
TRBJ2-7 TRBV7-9 CASSLVGDTYEQYF
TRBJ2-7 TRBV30 CALNGGTYEQYF
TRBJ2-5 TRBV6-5 CASSYHDRGRQETQYF
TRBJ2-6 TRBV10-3 CAIRLGSGANVLTF
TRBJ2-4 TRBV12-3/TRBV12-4 CASSPSGTAKNIQYF
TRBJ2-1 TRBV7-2 CASSGRTSGSWGNEQFF
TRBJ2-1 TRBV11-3 CASSLTGGEYNEQFF
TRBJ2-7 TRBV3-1 CASSQAGTGEQYF
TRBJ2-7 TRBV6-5 CASSYEGTGWDEQYF
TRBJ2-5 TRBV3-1 CASRPGLAQETQYF
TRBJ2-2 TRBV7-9 CASFEAGRGTGELFF
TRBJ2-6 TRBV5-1 CASSLTGRGANVLTF